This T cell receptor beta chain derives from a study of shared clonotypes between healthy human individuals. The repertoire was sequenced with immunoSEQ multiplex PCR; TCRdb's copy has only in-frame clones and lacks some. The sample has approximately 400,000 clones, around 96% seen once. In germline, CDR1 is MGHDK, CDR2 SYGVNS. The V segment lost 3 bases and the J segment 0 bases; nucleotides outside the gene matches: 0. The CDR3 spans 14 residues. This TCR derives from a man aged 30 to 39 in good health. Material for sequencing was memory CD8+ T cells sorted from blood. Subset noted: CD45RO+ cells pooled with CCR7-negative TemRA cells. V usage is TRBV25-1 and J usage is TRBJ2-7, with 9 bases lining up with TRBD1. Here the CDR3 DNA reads TGTGCCAGCAGTGAGGACAGGGGCTCCTACGAGCAGTACTTC. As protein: CASSEDRGSYEQYF.